The 27 T cell receptor beta chains reported below all come from one sample, sequenced in a study of blood T cell repertoires in COVID-19. This table comes from immunoSEQ multiplex PCR, and its TCRdb copy is limited to in-frame clones, with some not included. The table lists about 670,000 clones, 75% to 90% of them singletons, with approximately 0.3% in the top ten. The sequenced sample was peripheral blood. The receptors were sampled from a woman aged 18-30 years with acute or convalescent COVID-19.

The genes are TRBV29-1 and TRBJ2-1; 7 positions match TRBD1. The CDR3 has 13 residues. The V gene's germline CDR1 is SQVTM and CDR2 ANQGSEA. Germline trimming cut 4 bases from V and 9 bases from J; bases unmatched to any gene: 9. The CDR3 loop is CSVGGTAKGEQFF. CDR3 nucleotide sequence: TGCAGCGTTGGGGGGACAGCGAAGGGTGAGCAGTTCTTC.

J is TRBJ1-2 and V is TRBV7-4; 7 bases are a match to TRBD1. This CDR3 comprises 14 residues. Germline CDR1 is SGHVT and CDR2 is SQSDAQ. With V trimmed by 5 bases and J by 8 bases, 11 bases remained unmatched. CDR3: CASSLENRGGGYTF. CDR3 bases: TGTGCCAGCAGCCTAGAAAACAGGGGCGGGGGCTACACCTTC.

The gene calls are TRBV7-9 and TRBJ2-1; 7 nucleotides align to TRBD2. The germline CDR1 and CDR2 sequences are SEHNR and FQNEAQ (reference sequence). The CDR3 is 14 residues long. V lost 4 bases, J lost 5 bases, and 5 bases stayed unmatched. CDR3 DNA: TGTGCCAGCAGCTCGGGGGGAATGAACAATGAGCAGTTCTTC. Its translation: CASSSGGMNNEQFF.

The chain has TRBV29-1 and TRBJ1-1; D remains ambiguous. The length of the CDR3 is 14 residues. The germline V and J ends were trimmed by 4 bases and 2 bases, with 14 bases remaining between them. CDR1 is SQVTM, CDR2 ANQGSEA, per germline. The DNA for the CDR3 is TGCAGCGTTGTCCGGAAACGGGGTAACACTGAAGCTTTCTTT. Translating gives CSVVRKRGNTEAFF. Filled out from reference TRBV29-1 and TRBJ1-1, the complete variable domain reads SAVISQKPSRDICQRGTSLTIQCQVDSQVTMMFWYRQQPGQSLTLIATANQGSEATYESGFVIDKFPISRPNLTFSTLTVSNMSPEDSSIYLCSVVRKRGNTEAFFGQGTRLTVV.

The genes are TRBV19 and TRBJ1-2; 7 positions agree with TRBD1. With 2 bases clipped from V and 8 bases from J, the junction kept 17 bases outside the gene matches. The CDR3 contains 17 residues. Germline V gene data show CDR1 as LNHDA and CDR2 as SQIVND (reference sequence). The CDR3 bases are TGTGCCAGTAGTATACCCCCCTTTGGGACAGCAGGGGACGGCTACACCTTC. Protein sequence: CASSIPPFGTAGDGYTF.

The gene calls are TRBV9 and TRBJ1-2; 7 positions match TRBD1. V shed 0 bases and J 7 bases; nucleotides not matched to a gene: 9. Looked up from germline, CDR1 is SGDLS and CDR2 is YYNGEE. This CDR3 is built from 15 residues. For the CDR3, the DNA is TGTGCCAGCAGCGTAGGAGGTAGGGGGCCGGTTGGCTACACCTTC. Protein sequence: CASSVGGRGPVGYTF.

This chain joins TRBV18 and TRBJ2-3, with D tentatively TRBD1 (6 bases). Germline V lookup: CDR1 KGHSH, CDR2 LQKENI. V was cut by 2 bases and J by 6 bases, with 15 bases left in between. This CDR3 has 15 residues. CDR3 nucleotide sequence: TGTGCCAGCTCACCAACCATGGGACATAAGGATACGCAGTATTTT. Amino acids: CASSPTMGHKDTQYF.

The chain recombines TRBV7-7 with TRBJ2-5; 13 bases fit TRBD2. CDR1 is SSHAT and CDR2 is FNYEAQ in the germline V gene (reference sequence). J lost 4 bases, V lost 7 bases, and 6 bases had no gene match. The CDR3 totals 15 residues. The CDR3: CASTRLAGGLETQYF. DNA for the CDR3: TGTGCCAGCACCCGACTAGCGGGGGGCCTAGAGACCCAGTACTTC.

The V call is TRBV27, the J call TRBJ2-7; no firm D call. The CDR3 totals 11 residues. The germline CDR1 and CDR2 sequences are MNHEY and SMNVEV (reference sequence). Trimming shortened V by 6 bases and J by 3 bases, and 6 bases separated the two germline ends. The CDR3: CASRSLYEQYF. CDR3 nucleotides: TGTGCCAGCAGATCTCTCTACGAGCAGTACTTC.

The rearrangement links TRBV7-9 to TRBJ1-3, with TRBD1 matching over 10 bases. This CDR3 has 15 residues. From germline, CDR1 is SEHNR and CDR2 FQNEAQ (reference sequence). Trimming at V came to 4 bases and at J to 3 bases, leaving 3 bases not matched to a gene. In nucleotides, the CDR3 is TGTGCCAGCAGCTCGGGACAGGGGAATGGAAACACCATATATTTT. The encoded protein is CASSSGQGNGNTIYF.

The CDR3 DNA is TGTGCCAGCAGCCCTGGACTAGTCGAGCAGTACTTC. This translates into CASSPGLVEQYF. The chain employs TRBV6-2 or TRBV6-3 and TRBJ2-7; 7 bases are shared with TRBD2. Unmatched junction bases numbered 5, after V lost 6 bases and J lost 6 bases. CDR1 is MNHEY, CDR2 SVGEGT, per germline. The CDR3 has 12 residues.

This sequence joins TRBV2 and TRBJ2-1; D is unresolved. The CDR3 is made up of 15 amino acids. Germline V gene lookup returns CDR1 SNHLY and CDR2 FYNNEI. V gave up 6 bases and J gave up 2 bases, with 14 bases separating them. In DNA form, the CDR3 reads TGTGCCAGCAGCGACCTAGACCCAACCTACAATGAGCAGTTCTTC. Encoded protein: CASSDLDPTYNEQFF.

The chain carries TRBV18 and TRBJ2-3; TRBD1 matches at 7 bases. After removal of 5 bases from V and 5 bases from J, the junction contained 4 bases not matched to a gene. This CDR3 has 13 amino acids. The V gene's germline CDR1 is KGHSH and CDR2 LQKENI. CDR3: CASSTGELDTQYF. The CDR3 region has the DNA TGTGCCAGCTCAACAGGGGAATTAGATACGCAGTATTTT.

The rearrangement links TRBV27 to TRBJ1-4; maybe TRBD1 (5 bases). This CDR3 region has 16 residues. Trimming pared 5 bases from V and 5 bases from J, leaving 18 bases between. Germline-derived CDR1 and CDR2 are MNHEY and SMNVEV (reference sequence). The CDR3 DNA sequence: TGTGCCAGCAGTCTAACAAGGACTAGGGGAAATGAAAAACTGTTTTTT. It is translated as CASSLTRTRGNEKLFF.

CDR3 sequence: CASSFDSYGYTF. The CDR3 region has the DNA TGTGCCAGCAGTTTTGACAGCTATGGCTACACCTTC. This sequence joins TRBV6-2 or TRBV6-3 and TRBJ1-2, with a tentative D call TRBD1 (5 bases). The CDR3 spans 12 residues. Germline CDR1 MNHEY, CDR2 SVGEGT. The ends were cut back, 4 bases at V and 4 bases at J, with 7 bases in the middle.

The table lists this clone with a few counts. V usage is TRBV7-9 and J usage is TRBJ1-5; D perhaps matches TRBD1 (5 bases). This CDR3 comprises 14 residues. Germline V gene lookup returns CDR1 SEHNR and CDR2 FQNEAQ (reference sequence). V lost 2 bases to trimming and J lost 5 bases, with 10 bases between them. CDR3 sequence reads: CASSLISGDQPQHF. For the CDR3, the DNA is TGTGCCAGCAGCTTAATATCGGGGGATCAGCCCCAGCATTTT. Supplemented by reference TRBV7-9 and TRBJ1-5, the full variable domain reads DTGVSQNPRHKITKRGQNVTFRCDPISEHNRLYWYRQTLGQGPEFLTYFQNEAQLEKSRLLSDRFSAERPKGSFSTLEIQRTEQGDSAMYLCASSLISGDQPQHFGDGTRLSIL.

The rearrangement uses TRBV24-1 and TRBJ2-1, with D possibly matching TRBD2 (5 bases). The germline gives CDR1 KGHDR, CDR2 SFDVKD. This CDR3 comprises 16 residues. V lost 3 bases and J lost 4, with 15 bases in between. The CDR3 sequence is CATSDIGGSFYNEQFF. CDR3 nucleotides: TGTGCCACCAGTGATATCGGAGGATCCTTTTACAATGAGCAGTTCTTC.

V usage is TRBV19 and J usage is TRBJ1-2; 12 bases map to TRBD1. The germline CDR1 and CDR2 sequences are LNHDA and SQIVND (reference sequence). The CDR3 is made up of 16 amino acids. With 1 base clipped from V and 2 bases from J, the junction kept 2 bases outside the gene matches. In DNA, the CDR3 is TGTGCCAGTAGTATAGTGGGGACAGGGGGCAACTATGGCTACACCTTC. Protein: CASSIVGTGGNYGYTF.

The chain has TRBV7-2 and TRBJ2-1; the D gene is possibly TRBD2 (5 bases). CDR3 size: 14 residues. The ends were cut back, 1 base at V and 10 bases at J, with 14 bases in the middle. Germline V gene lookup returns CDR1 SGHTA and CDR2 FQGNSA. In DNA form, the CDR3 reads TGTGCCAGCAGCTTAGGGGGATGGTGGGAGGAGCAGTTCTTC. It yields the protein CASSLGGWWEEQFF.

This chain uses TRBV19 with TRBJ2-2; perhaps TRBD2 as D (6 bases). CDR3 length: 16 amino acids. V was shortened by 3 bases and J by 3 bases, with 14 bases between the two germline ends. Germline V lookup: CDR1 LNHDA, CDR2 SQIVND (reference sequence). The CDR3 nucleotides are TGTGCCAGTAGTATGGGGACTGGCCTTTACACCGGGGAGCTGTTTTTT. This gives the protein CASSMGTGLYTGELFF.

The rearrangement links TRBV30 to TRBJ1-5; 7 bases align to TRBD1. CDR3 length equals 13 residues. In germline, CDR1 is GTSNPN, CDR2 SVGIG (reference sequence). V trimming: 7 bases; J trimming: 0 bases; junction bases outside the gene matches: 3. DNA for the CDR3: TGTGCCTTGGGGACAGCTAGCAATCAGCCCCAGCATTTT. Protein product: CALGTASNQPQHF.

The chain has TRBV27 and TRBJ1-2; no clear D. Trimming removed 7 bases at V and 3 bases at J, with 6 bases between. CDR1 and CDR2 (germline): MNHEY, SMNVEV (reference sequence). CDR3 length: 11 amino acids. The CDR3 coding sequence is TGTGCCAGCATGGGCCACTATGGCTACACCTTC. Amino acid sequence: CASMGHYGYTF.

The chain links TRBV2 to TRBJ1-4; 7 bases agree with TRBD1. The germline V gene encodes CDR1 SNHLY and CDR2 FYNNEI. This CDR3 comprises 13 residues. Unmatched junction bases numbered 4, after V lost 6 bases and J lost 6 bases. CDR3 DNA sequence: TGTGCCAGCAGCGGACAGGCCTATGAAAAACTGTTTTTT. Protein product: CASSGQAYEKLFF.

This chain links TRBV25-1 with TRBJ1-2; 7 bases line up with TRBD1. CDR1 MGHDK and CDR2 SYGVNS come from the germline V gene. Trimming at V came to 5 bases and at J to 7 bases, leaving 10 bases not matched to a gene. The CDR3 covers 14 residues. This CDR3 reads CASSITGTATGYTF. CDR3 in DNA: TGTGCCAGCAGTATAACCGGGACAGCGACTGGCTACACCTTC.

The CDR3: CASSIGTSGGYEQFF. The CDR3 nucleotides are TGCGCCAGCAGCATCGGGACTAGCGGGGGCTATGAGCAGTTCTTC. The chain is built from TRBV5-1 and TRBJ2-1; TRBD2 matches 14 bases. The CDR3 has 15 residues. Germline CDR1 SGHRS, CDR2 YFSETQ. Germline trimming cut 4 bases from V and 8 bases from J; bases unmatched to any gene: 5.

The chain is built from TRBV5-6 and TRBJ1-5; D not certain. Germline values: CDR1 SGHDT, CDR2 YYEEEE. The V end was cut by 3 bases, the J end by 2 bases, with 9 bases between. CDR3 length: 14 amino acids. CDR3 amino acids: CASSWAGGNQPQHF. CDR3 nucleotides: TGTGCCAGCAGCTGGGCAGGCGGCAATCAGCCCCAGCATTTT.

CDR3 loop: CASSDSYYNEQFF. In DNA, the CDR3 is TGTGCCAGCAGTGACTCCTATTACAATGAGCAGTTCTTC. The chain is built from TRBV6-4 and TRBJ2-1; D unclear. The CDR3 totals 13 residues. Between the trimmed V and J ends, which lost 0 bases and 4 bases, there was a span of 4 bases. From germline, CDR1 is MRHNA and CDR2 SNTAGT.